This TCR beta chain is from a study of beta chain features in type 1 diabetes. Sorted CD4+ subsets: naive, central memory, regulatory, stem cell-like memory (CD45RO/CCR7/CD25/CD127/CD95/CD27 panel). The germline gives CDR1 MDHEN, CDR2 SYDVKM. The CDR3 is 15 residues long. With 6 bases clipped from V and 10 bases from J, the junction kept 15 bases outside the gene matches. This clone has more than one count but fewer than ten. Its antigen is currently unknown. Sequenced material consisted of expressed TCRB transcripts (all of the isolated RNA was reverse transcribed). This table comes from immunoSEQ multiplex PCR, and its TCRdb copy is limited to in-frame clones, with some not included. The sample comprises more than 150,000 clones, 7% to 9.5% of which are singletons, and approximately 0.7% rests with the top ten. Study observations and caveats: The study found moderately but significantly shorter TCRB CDR3s in all four CD4+ subsets of Type 1 diabetes patients.

The source material was central memory CD4+ T cells from blood. The chain employs TRBV28 and TRBJ1-1, with 9 bases identical to TRBD1. This clonotype was obtained from a woman aged 25 to 39 with type 1 diabetes. The chain's CDR3 is CASSIPGQGGSRAFF. CDR3 in DNA: TGTGCCAGCAGCATACCGGGACAGGGAGGGTCGCGAGCTTTCTTT.